This T cell receptor (beta chain) was retrieved from a study of cytomegalovirus exposure and HLA in healthy donors. Study outcomes and limitations: An Asian-associated ancestry cluster reportedly showed fewer N-insertions than the approximately 660-donor mean in a later analysis.

PCR was performed using 60 Vbeta and 13 Jbeta primers. TCRdb's table, derived via immunoSEQ multiplex PCR, lists solely in-frame clones and lacks some. The sample consists of around 150,000 clones, 75% to 85% of them appearing once. To note about this clone: What it binds is unknown.

Germline values: CDR1 SEHNR, CDR2 FQNEAQ (reference sequence). V lost 3 bases to trimming and J lost 3 bases; unmatched junction nucleotides: 3. The CDR3 is made up of 15 amino acids. The source of this sequence is a female donor in good health and CMV-seropositive. The chain recombines TRBV7-9 with TRBJ2-1; 9 positions match TRBD1. Sequences were obtained from PBMCs. The CDR3: CASSFGDRDYNEQFF. The CDR3 DNA sequence: TGTGCCAGCAGCTTTGGGGACAGGGACTACAATGAGCAGTTCTTC. The full variable domain, with the rest looked up from reference TRBV7-9 and TRBJ2-1, is DTGVSQNPRHKITKRGQNVTFRCDPISEHNRLYWYRQTLGQGPEFLTYFQNEAQLEKSRLLSDRFSAERPKGSFSTLEIQRTEQGDSAMYLCASSFGDRDYNEQFFGPGTRLTVL.